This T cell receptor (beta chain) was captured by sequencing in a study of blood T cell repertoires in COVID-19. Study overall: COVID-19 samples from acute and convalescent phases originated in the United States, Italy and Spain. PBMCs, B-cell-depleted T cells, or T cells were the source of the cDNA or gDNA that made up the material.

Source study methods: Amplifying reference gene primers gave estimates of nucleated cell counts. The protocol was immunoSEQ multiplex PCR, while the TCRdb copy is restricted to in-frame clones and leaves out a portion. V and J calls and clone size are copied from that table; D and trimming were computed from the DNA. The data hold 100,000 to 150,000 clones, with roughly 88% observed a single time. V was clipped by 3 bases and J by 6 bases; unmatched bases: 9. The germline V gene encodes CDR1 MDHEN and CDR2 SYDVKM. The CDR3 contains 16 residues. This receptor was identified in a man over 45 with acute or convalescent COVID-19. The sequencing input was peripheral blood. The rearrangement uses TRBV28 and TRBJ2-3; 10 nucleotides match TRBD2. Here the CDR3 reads CASSLRLAGVRDTQYF. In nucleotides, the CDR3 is TGTGCCAGCAGTTTGAGACTAGCGGGTGTTAGGGATACGCAGTATTTT.